The 13 T cell receptor beta chains below were found in one sample sequenced in a study of cytomegalovirus exposure and HLA in healthy donors. Primers for the PCR totalled 60 Vbeta and 13 Jbeta. The data were produced by immunoSEQ multiplex PCR, yet TCRdb's version contains in-frame clones alone and is incomplete. In total, the table holds about 160,000 clones. Sequenced input: PBMCs. The receptors were sampled from a woman aged 55-70 years in good health and CMV-seronegative.

The CDR3: CASSSPTDMNTEAFF. CDR3 nucleotide sequence: TGTGCCAGTAGTTCCCCGACAGACATGAACACTGAAGCTTTCTTT. J is TRBJ1-1 and V is TRBV19; maybe TRBD1 (5 bases). Germline V lookup: CDR1 LNHDA, CDR2 SQIVND (reference sequence). Trimming left V 5 bases short and J 0 bases short, with 13 bases between. There are 15 residues in the CDR3.

The rearrangement links TRBV25-1 to TRBJ2-2; 8 bases align to TRBD1. J lost 6 bases, V lost 4 bases, and 4 bases had no gene match. The CDR3 length is 14 residues. The germline gives CDR1 MGHDK, CDR2 SYGVNS. The CDR3 bases are TGTGCCAGCAGTGGGACAGGGTTGTCCGGGGAGCTGTTTTTT. Translating gives CASSGTGLSGELFF.

As concerns this clone: The same CDR3 can be traced to other DNA sequences in this sample. The chain combines TRBV6-5 with TRBJ2-4, with D perhaps TRBD2 (6 bases). Germline CDR1 and CDR2: MNHEY and SVGAGI. This CDR3 has 12 amino acids. Trimming stripped 8 bases from V and 5 bases from J, with 10 bases between. CDR3 nucleotides: TGTGCCAGCTTTTCGGGGGAAAACATTCAGTACTTC. It codes for CASFSGENIQYF.

The chain has TRBV11-2 and TRBJ2-7; 7 nucleotides match TRBD1. Trimming at V came to 5 bases and at J to 0 bases, leaving 10 bases not matched to a gene. The CDR3 covers 16 residues. Germline lookup yields CDR1 SGHAT and CDR2 FQNNGV. CDR3 DNA: TGTGCCAGCAGCCCCCGTGGGTACAGGGGCTCCTACGAGCAGTACTTC. Translation gives CASSPRGYRGSYEQYF.

The chain uses TRBV18 and TRBJ2-5; a possible D gene is TRBD1 (5 bases). The J call may be in error: the DNA end matches TRBJ2-7 better. The length of the CDR3 is 15 residues. Per germline, CDR1 KGHSH and CDR2 LQKENI. The CDR3 bases are TGTGCCAGCTCACCGCAGACAGCGCCCTTCTACGAGCAGTACTTC. Translated: CASSPQTAPFYEQYF.

The chain joins TRBV18 to TRBJ1-1; a possible D gene is TRBD1 (6 bases). Germline V gene data show CDR1 as KGHSH and CDR2 as LQKENI. This CDR3 comprises 13 residues. V lost 4 bases and J 1 base, leaving 7 bases between the germline ends. The CDR3 region is CASSQQGNTEAFF. CDR3 bases: TGTGCCAGCTCACAACAGGGGAACACTGAAGCTTTCTTT. The full variable domain, in which reference TRBV18 and TRBJ1-1 provide the parts outside the CDR3, is NAGVMQNPRHLVRRRGQEARLRCSPMKGHSHVYWYRQLPEEGLKFMVYLQKENIIDESGMPKERFSAEFPKEGPSILRIQQVVRGDSAAYFCASSQQGNTEAFFGQGTRLTVV.

The V gene is TRBV7-3, the J gene TRBJ2-3; the match to TRBD2 covers 11 bases. With V trimmed by 2 bases and J by 3 bases, 1 base remained unmatched. This CDR3 region has 15 residues. CDR1 is SGHTA and CDR2 is FQGTGA in the germline V gene. The CDR3 coding sequence is TGTGCCAGCAGCTTACTAGCGGGGGGAACAGATACGCAGTATTTT. It encodes CASSLLAGGTDTQYF.

The V and J genes are TRBV5-1 and TRBJ2-1; a possible D gene is TRBD1 (6 bases). V shed 7 bases and J shed 5 bases, with 25 bases lying between them. CDR3 size: 17 residues. From germline, CDR1 is SGHRS and CDR2 YFSETQ. This CDR3 is CASGRGWTAQIDNEQFF. In DNA form, the CDR3 reads TGCGCCAGCGGTCGCGGGTGGACAGCCCAAATCGACAATGAGCAGTTCTTC.

This rearrangement joins TRBV15 to TRBJ1-4; 7 bases are a match to TRBD1. The CDR3 is 15 amino acids. Germline trimming cut 2 bases from V and 4 bases from J; bases unmatched to any gene: 4. The germline CDR1 and CDR2 sequences are LNHNV and YYDKDF (reference sequence). DNA for the CDR3: TGTGCCACCAGCAGAAGGCAGGGGGTTAATGAAAAACTGTTTTTT. This gives the protein CATSRRQGVNEKLFF.

V gene TRBV11-1 combines with J gene TRBJ1-1; TRBD1 agrees at 9 bases. J lost 5 bases, V lost 10 bases, and 11 bases had no gene match. Germline V gives CDR1 SGHAT, CDR2 FQDESV (reference sequence). The CDR3 runs 14 residues. The CDR3 DNA is TGTGCCACGGACAGGGGTCCCGTTGGTACTGAAGCTTTCTTT. This codes for CATDRGPVGTEAFF.

The chain employs TRBV6-5 and TRBJ2-3; D gene ambiguous. In germline, CDR1 is MNHEY, CDR2 SVGAGI. The CDR3 is made up of 14 amino acids. V lost 5 bases, J lost 2 bases, and 11 bases lay in between. The CDR3, as DNA: TGTGCCAGCAGTAGAAACACAGACACAGATACGCAGTATTTT. This sequence encodes CASSRNTDTDTQYF.

The chain employs TRBV10-1 and TRBJ2-7; 8 nucleotides align to TRBD2. J lost 5 bases, V lost 2 bases, and 8 bases had no gene match. The CDR3 has 15 amino acids. Germline V gene sequence: CDR1 WNHNN, CDR2 SYGVQD (reference sequence). This CDR3 reads CASSERSGRGDEQYF. CDR3 coding DNA: TGCGCCAGCAGTGAGCGCAGCGGGAGAGGGGACGAGCAGTACTTC.

V usage is TRBV5-6 and J usage is TRBJ1-2; 8 bases align to TRBD1. The CDR3 has 15 amino acids. The V segment lost 2 bases and the J segment 5 bases; nucleotides outside the gene matches: 8. The V gene's germline CDR1 is SGHDT and CDR2 YYEEEE. Here the CDR3 DNA reads TGTGCCAGCAGCTTAGACAGGGGAGGCAGTTATGGCTACACCTTC. It specifies CASSLDRGGSYGYTF.